This T cell receptor (beta chain) was found in a study of human T cells and chemical hapten exposure. This clonotype has a count of ten or more. What it binds is unknown. TCRdb re-derived calls from the RACE reads in MiXCR, one entry per CDR3 protein. Altogether roughly 380,000 distinct CDR3 sequences are present, approximately 5% being singletons, with the ten largest covering roughly 2.4%. The CDR3 has 12 amino acids. Germline V gives CDR1 SGHAT, CDR2 FQNNGV. V was clipped by 1 base and J by 8 bases, with 8 bases between them. Whole-study results and caveats: Expanded TCRs created a significantly greater count of big CDR3 similarity clusters than controls did.

The time point is: patch test 1, 2 weeks after DPC sensitization. Indicated treatment: therapeutic diphenylcyclopropenone sensitization with weekly scalp DPC. The TCR originated in a woman in her 50s with alopecia areata. Some clones in this sample may be carry-over from other donors' samples. The source material was whole blood, sampled in connection with sensitization to the hapten diphenylcyclopropenone (DPC). The rearrangement joins TRBV11-2 to TRBJ1-1; D gene ambiguous. This CDR3 is CASSLGAYEAFF. CDR3 coding DNA: TGTGCCAGCAGCTTAGGGGCGTACGAAGCTTTCTTT.